The entry below gives a single TCR beta chain sequence along with its context. No antigen is known for it. These data belong to a study of read filtering for tumor transcriptome and immune sequencing. Study-wide points: About 82% of IR-seq clonotypes had a single read, yet these held about 3.5% of reads.

Molecular barcoded adaptors covering alpha/delta and beta/gamma chains were used on around 400 ng RNA. In TCRdb, the reads were re-called with MiXCR into one record per CDR3 protein. The data show about 22,000 distinct CDR3 sequences, with approximately 14% seen just once and about 70% held by the top ten. Germline trimming cut 2 bases from V and 6 bases from J; bases unmatched to any gene: 7. The CDR3 is made up of 15 amino acids. CDR1 and CDR2 (germline): MGHRA, YSYEKL. The rearrangement links TRBV4-1 to TRBJ2-7; TRBD1 agrees at 10 bases. Sequences were obtained from a population of CD138-negative cells sorted from bone marrow. This clonotype was sampled from a donor at least 40 years old with multiple myeloma. CDR3 sequence reads: CASSQLGQGIVEQYF. The CDR3 region has the DNA TGCGCCAGCAGCCAACTGGGACAGGGGATTGTCGAGCAGTACTTC.